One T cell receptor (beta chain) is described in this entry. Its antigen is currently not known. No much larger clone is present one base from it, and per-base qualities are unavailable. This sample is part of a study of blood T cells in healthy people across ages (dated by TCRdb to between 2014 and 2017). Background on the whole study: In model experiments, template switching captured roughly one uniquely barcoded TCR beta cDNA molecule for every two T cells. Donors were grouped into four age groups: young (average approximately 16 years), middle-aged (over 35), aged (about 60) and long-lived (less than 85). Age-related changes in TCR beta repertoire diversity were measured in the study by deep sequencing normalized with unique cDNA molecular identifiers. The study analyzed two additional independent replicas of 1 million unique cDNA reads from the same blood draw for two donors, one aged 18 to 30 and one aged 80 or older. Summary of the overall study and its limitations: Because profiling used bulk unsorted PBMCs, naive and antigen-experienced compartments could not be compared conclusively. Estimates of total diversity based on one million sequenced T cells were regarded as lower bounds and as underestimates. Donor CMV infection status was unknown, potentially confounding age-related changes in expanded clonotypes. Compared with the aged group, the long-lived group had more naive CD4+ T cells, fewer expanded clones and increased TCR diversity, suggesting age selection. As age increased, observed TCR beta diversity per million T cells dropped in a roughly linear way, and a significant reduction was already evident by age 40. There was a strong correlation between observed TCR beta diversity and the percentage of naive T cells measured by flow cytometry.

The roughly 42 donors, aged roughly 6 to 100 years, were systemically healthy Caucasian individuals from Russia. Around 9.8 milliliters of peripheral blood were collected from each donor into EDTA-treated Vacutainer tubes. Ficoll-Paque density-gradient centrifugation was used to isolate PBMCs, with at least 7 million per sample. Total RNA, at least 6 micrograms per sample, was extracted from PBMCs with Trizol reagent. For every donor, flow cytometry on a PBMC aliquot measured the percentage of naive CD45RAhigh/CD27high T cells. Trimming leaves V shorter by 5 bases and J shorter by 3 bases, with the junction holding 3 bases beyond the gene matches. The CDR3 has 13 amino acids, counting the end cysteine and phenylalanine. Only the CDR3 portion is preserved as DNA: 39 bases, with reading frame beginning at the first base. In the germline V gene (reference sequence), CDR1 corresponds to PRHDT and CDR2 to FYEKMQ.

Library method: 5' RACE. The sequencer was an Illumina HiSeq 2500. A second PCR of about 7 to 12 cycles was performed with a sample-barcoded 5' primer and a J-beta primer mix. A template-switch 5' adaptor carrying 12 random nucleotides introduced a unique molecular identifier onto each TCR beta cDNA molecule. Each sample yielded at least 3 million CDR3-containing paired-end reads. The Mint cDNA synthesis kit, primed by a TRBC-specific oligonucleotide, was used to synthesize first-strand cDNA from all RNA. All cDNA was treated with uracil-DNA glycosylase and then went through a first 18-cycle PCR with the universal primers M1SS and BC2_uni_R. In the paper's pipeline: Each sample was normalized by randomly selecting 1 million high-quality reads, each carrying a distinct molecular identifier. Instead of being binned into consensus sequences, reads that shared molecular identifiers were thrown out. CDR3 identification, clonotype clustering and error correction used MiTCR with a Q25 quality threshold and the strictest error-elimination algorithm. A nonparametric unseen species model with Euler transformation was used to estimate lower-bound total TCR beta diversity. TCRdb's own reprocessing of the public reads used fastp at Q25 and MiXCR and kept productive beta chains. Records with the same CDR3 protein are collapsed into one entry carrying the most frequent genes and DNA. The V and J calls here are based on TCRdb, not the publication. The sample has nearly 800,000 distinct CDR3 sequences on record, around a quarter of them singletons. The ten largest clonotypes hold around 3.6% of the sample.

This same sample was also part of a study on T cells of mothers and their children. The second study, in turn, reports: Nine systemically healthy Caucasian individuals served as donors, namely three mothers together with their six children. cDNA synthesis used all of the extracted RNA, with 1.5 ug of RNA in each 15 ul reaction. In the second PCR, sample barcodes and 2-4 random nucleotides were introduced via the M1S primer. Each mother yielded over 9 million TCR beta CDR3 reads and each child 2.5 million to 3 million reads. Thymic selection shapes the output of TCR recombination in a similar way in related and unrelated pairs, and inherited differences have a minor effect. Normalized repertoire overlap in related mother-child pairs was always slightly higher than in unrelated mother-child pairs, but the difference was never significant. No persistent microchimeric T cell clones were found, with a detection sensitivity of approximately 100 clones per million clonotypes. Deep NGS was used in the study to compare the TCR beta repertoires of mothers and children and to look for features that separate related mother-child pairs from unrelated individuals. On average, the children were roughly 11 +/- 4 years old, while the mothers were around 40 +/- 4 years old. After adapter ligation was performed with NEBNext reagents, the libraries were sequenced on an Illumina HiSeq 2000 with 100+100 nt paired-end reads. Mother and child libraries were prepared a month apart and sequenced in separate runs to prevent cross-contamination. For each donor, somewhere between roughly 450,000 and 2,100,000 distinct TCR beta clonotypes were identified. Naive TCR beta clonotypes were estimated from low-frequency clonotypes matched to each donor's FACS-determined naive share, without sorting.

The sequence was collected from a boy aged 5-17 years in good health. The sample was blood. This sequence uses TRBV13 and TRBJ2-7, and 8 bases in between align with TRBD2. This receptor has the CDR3 CASSTGLDYEQYF. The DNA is TGTGCCAGCAGCACGGGACTAGACTACGAGCAGTACTTC.